This T cell receptor beta chain is drawn from a study of control samples from healthy donors and cancer patients. CDR1 MGHRA and CDR2 YSYEKL come from the germline V gene. This CDR3 contains 15 residues. The germline V and J ends were trimmed by 1 base and 4 bases, with 14 bases remaining between them. The method was immunoSEQ multiplex PCR; TCRdb's version includes in-frame clones alone and lacks a portion of them. The table has around 140,000 clones, roughly 93% seen once. Sequencing was done on a sample of blood. This chain joins TRBV4-1 and TRBJ2-7; D is ambiguous. The receptor comes from a man aged 18-30 years in good health. CDR3 DNA: TGCGCCAGCAGCCAAGTGGTCCAGTTGAGGTACGAGCAGTACTTC. Translating it yields CASSQVVQLRYEQYF.